This TCR beta chain was captured in a study of cytomegalovirus exposure and HLA in healthy donors. Study details: There were around 100 million unique TCR beta sequences, drawn from about 180 million T cells, in an earlier analysis. Study conclusions and caveats: The listing of 160 or so TCR beta chains classed them as cytomegalovirus-associated.

Primers included in the PCR were 60 Vbeta and 13 Jbeta primers. Data came from immunoSEQ multiplex PCR; TCRdb stores just in-frame clones and leaves some out. The repertoire holds some 120,000 clones, roughly 82% seen once, with 3.7% in the top ten. For this clone: The antigen is not known.

The V gene lost 8 bases and the J gene lost 0 bases, with 14 bases spanning the gap. Per germline, CDR1 SNHLY and CDR2 FYNNEI. The CDR3 length is 14 residues. J is TRBJ2-7 and V is TRBV2; no reliable D call. The TCR comes from a human donor in good health. Sequencing used PBMCs. The CDR3, as DNA: TGTGCCAGCCTTGAGAGGCAGAACTCCTACGAGCAGTACTTC. Amino acids: CASLERQNSYEQYF.